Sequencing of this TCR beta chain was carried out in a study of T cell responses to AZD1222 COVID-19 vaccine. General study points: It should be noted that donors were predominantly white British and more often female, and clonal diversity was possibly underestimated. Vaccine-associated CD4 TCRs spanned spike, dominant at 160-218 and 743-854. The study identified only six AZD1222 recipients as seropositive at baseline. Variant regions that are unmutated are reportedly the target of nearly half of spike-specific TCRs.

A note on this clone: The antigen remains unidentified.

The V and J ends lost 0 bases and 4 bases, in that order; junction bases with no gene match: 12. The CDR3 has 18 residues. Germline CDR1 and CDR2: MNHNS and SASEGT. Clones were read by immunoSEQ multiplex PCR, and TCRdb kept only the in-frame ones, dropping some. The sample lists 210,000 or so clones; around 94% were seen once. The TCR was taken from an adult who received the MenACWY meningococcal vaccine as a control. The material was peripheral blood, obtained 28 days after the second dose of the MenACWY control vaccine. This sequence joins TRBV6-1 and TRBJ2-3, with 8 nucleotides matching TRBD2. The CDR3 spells CASSEAWSETSDSDTQYF. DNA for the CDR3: TGTGCCAGCAGTGAAGCGTGGTCGGAGACTAGCGACTCAGATACGCAGTATTTT.